One sample yielded the 9 T cell receptor beta chains listed below, sequenced in a study of T cell responses to AZD1222 COVID-19 vaccine. Only in-frame clones appear in the TCRdb table, and some are missing; sequencing was by immunoSEQ multiplex PCR. The sample holds fewer than 200,000 clones, more than 80% seen once. The specimen comprised peripheral blood, sampled on day 0 of AZD1222 vaccination. Receptor source: an adult in good health.

This chain connects TRBV18 to TRBJ1-6, with TRBD1 matching 10 bases. V was clipped by 4 bases and J by 11 bases; unmatched bases: 14. This CDR3 spans 17 amino acids. Per the germline V gene, CDR1 is KGHSH and CDR2 is LQKENI. The CDR3 DNA sequence: TGTGCCAGCTCACAACTAGGGACAGGGGTAGGACCTACACCCCTCCACTTT. Its translation is CASSQLGTGVGPTPLHF. The full variable domain, its missing parts supplied by reference TRBV18 and TRBJ1-6, is NAGVMQNPRHLVRRRGQEARLRCSPMKGHSHVYWYRQLPEEGLKFMVYLQKENIIDESGMPKERFSAEFPKEGPSILRIQQVVRGDSAAYFCASSQLGTGVGPTPLHFGNGTRLTVT.

J is TRBJ2-1 and V is TRBV7-3; tentative D call: TRBD1 (6 bases). V was cut by 5 bases and J by 5 bases, with 10 bases left in between. From germline, CDR1 is SGHTA and CDR2 FQGTGA. This CDR3 contains 13 residues. The CDR3 sequence: CASSGTHDNEQFF. The DNA for the CDR3 is TGTGCCAGCAGCGGGACACACGACAATGAGCAGTTCTTC.

The chain joins TRBV29-1 to TRBJ2-7, with D hard to call. V gave up 7 bases and J gave up 6 bases, with 16 bases separating them. CDR1 and CDR2 (germline): SQVTM, ANQGSEA. The CDR3 is 12 amino acids. The CDR3 DNA sequence: TGCAGCGCCACCCCGGGTCCCTTCGAGCAGTACTTC. Protein product: CSATPGPFEQYF.

The gene calls are TRBV6-1 and TRBJ1-5, with D possibly being TRBD1 (6 bases). Germline loops: CDR1 MNHNS, CDR2 SASEGT. CDR3 length: 14 residues. Trimming cost V 3 bases and J 3 bases, with 9 bases left between them. The CDR3 nucleotides are TGTGCCAGCAGTGACAGGGGACACAATCAGCCCCAGCATTTT. Translating it yields CASSDRGHNQPQHF.

This sequence joins TRBV7-8 and TRBJ2-5; 10 bases map to TRBD2. J was trimmed by 2 bases and V by 0 bases; bases with no gene match: 6. The germline gives CDR1 SGHVS, CDR2 FQNEAQ. This CDR3 has 17 amino acids. The CDR3 DNA sequence: TGTGCCAGCAGCTTAGCGGCACTAGCGGGAACACAAGAGACCCAGTACTTC. It is translated as CASSLAALAGTQETQYF.

The chain couples TRBV5-1 to TRBJ1-6; the match to TRBD1 covers 7 bases. Germline trimming cut 5 bases from V and 7 bases from J; bases unmatched to any gene: 12. CDR1 and CDR2 from the germline V gene are SGHRS and YFSETQ. The CDR3 contains 16 residues. CDR3 in DNA: TGCGCCAGCAGTTTGACAGGGCATAACTCCAATTCACCCCTCCACTTT. The encoded protein is CASSLTGHNSNSPLHF.

The chain recombines TRBV6-2 or TRBV6-3 with TRBJ2-3; the D is unclear. The CDR3 is made up of 13 amino acids. Germline-derived CDR1 and CDR2 are MNHEY and SVGEGT. Trimming took off 2 bases at V and 3 bases at J, with 6 bases between the two ends. The CDR3 region is CASSYRVTDTQYF. CDR3 in DNA: TGTGCCAGCAGTTACAGGGTAACAGATACGCAGTATTTT.

This clone has only one observation. The J gene is TRBJ2-7, the V gene TRBV18; 8 positions match TRBD2. The CDR3 has 14 amino acids. V lost 3 bases to trimming and J lost 3 bases; unmatched junction nucleotides: 4. Germline V CDR1 and CDR2: KGHSH, LQKENI. The CDR3 DNA reads as TGTGCCAGCTCACCTGGCGGGGGGCACTACGAGCAGTACTTC. Protein sequence: CASSPGGGHYEQYF. The complete variable domain, with remaining parts taken from reference TRBV18 and TRBJ2-7, reads NAGVMQNPRHLVRRRGQEARLRCSPMKGHSHVYWYRQLPEEGLKFMVYLQKENIIDESGMPKERFSAEFPKEGPSILRIQQVVRGDSAAYFCASSPGGGHYEQYFGPGTRLTVT.

This rearrangement joins TRBV3-1 (or the pseudogene TRBV3-2) to TRBJ1-2; TRBD1 is a possible D gene (6 bases). V gave up 5 bases and J gave up 7 bases, with 20 bases separating them. CDR1 and CDR2 from the germline V gene are LGHDT and YNNKEL (reference sequence). CDR3 length equals 15 residues. CDR3 nucleotides: TGTGCCAGCAGCTCCCCCGGGACAACCGGTCTTGGCTACACCTTC. It translates to CASSSPGTTGLGYTF.